This T cell receptor (beta chain) was identified during a study of Ad26.COV2.S vaccination and SARS-CoV-2 variants (dated by TCRdb to 2020 to 2023). At the level of the whole study: Vaccine-arm donors were drawn from COV1001, a multicentre, randomized, double-blind, placebo-controlled phase I-IIa trial of Ad26.COV2.S in healthy adults. Dosing of Ad26.COV2.S was intramuscular, at either 5x10^10 or 1x10^11 viral particles, delivered as one shot or as two shots spaced 56 days apart. The specificity and breadth of SARS-CoV-2-reactive T cell receptors after Ad26.COV2.S vaccination were assessed by TCRbeta repertoire sequencing. A total of about 30 samples were included in the TCR-sequenced set, comprising around 19 Ad26.COV2.S vaccine recipients, 5 placebo recipients and 8 SARS-CoV-2 convalescent individuals. Trial participants were randomized into five groups of five, in which low-dose or high-dose Ad26.COV2.S was given once or twice, or placebo was given on both occasions. Throughout the experiments and outcome assessment, investigators stayed blinded to trial group allocation.

The immunoSEQ Assay was used to sequence TCRbeta CDR3 regions. After extraction, genomic DNA underwent amplification by bias-controlled multiplex PCR, followed by high-throughput sequencing. The original pipeline was this. Collapsing and filtering of sequences were performed to quantify the absolute abundance of each unique TCRbeta CDR3 region. T cell fraction was estimated by normalizing TCRbeta template counts to usable DNA, which was measured by amplifying reference genes present in all nucleated cells. Repertoire TCRs were annotated as SARS-CoV-2-specific by exact matching of V gene, CDR3 amino acid sequence and J gene to a known reactive TCR set. The reference SARS-CoV-2 TCR set was derived from MIRA and filtered for enrichment in COVID-19-positive ImmuneCODE repertoires, a step that removed public or cross-reactive TCRs. Using the MIRA antigens, annotated TCRs were further analysed by specific ORF or by position within an ORF. Breadth was defined as annotated unique rearrangements over total unique productive rearrangements; depth was the summed frequency of those rearrangements. TCR breadth was compared between groups using two-sided Wilcoxon rank-sum tests. TCRdb re-hosts the immuneACCESS table, in-frame sequences only. Its copies lack some clones; in the studies checked, an unresolved V gene accounts for under half of them, and the cause for the rest is not known. V and J calls and clone size are given by that table; D and trimming were obtained from the DNA. The sample yields about 240,000 clones; 88% were counted once. About 10% of the sample is in the top ten clones.

The CDR3 contains 13 residues, cysteine and phenylalanine counted. CDR3 DNA is the only sequence kept; it has 39 bases, read in frame from the first base. CDR1 is given as SNHLY and CDR2 as FYNNEI, both from the germline V gene. V sheds 4 bases and J sheds 5 bases, leaving 11 bases between their ends. Beyond this particular receptor, the publication reports: Comparable non-spike TCR breadth was observed between vaccine and placebo recipients, consistent with only spike being contained in the vaccine. The authors noted that total T cell responses may have been underestimated by the TCR breadth and depth analyses. Ad26.COV2.S recipients had higher spike-specific TCR breadth than placebo recipients (P = 0.0014). After vaccination, substantial breadth of spike-specific CD8+ and CD4+ T cell responses was reported. The study was not powered for comparison of responses between vaccine doses or regimens.

Points on this clone: It has no known antigen specificity. No much larger clone exists at a distance of one base, and base qualities are not known.

Reading the label with the study, this specimen's treatment or condition is: roughly 20 received Ad26.COV2.S at low or high dose, single or two shots; 5 received placebo; per-sample allocation not given. For vaccine and placebo recipients, the sequenced repertoires came from samples collected on day 63 after the first injection. Cohort 1b enrolled about two dozen adults aged 18-55 years at a single site in Boston, USA, between 29 July and 7 August 2020. As a vaccine, Ad26.COV2.S was a replication-incompetent adenovirus type 26 vector that expressed a prefusion-stabilized SARS-CoV-2 spike protein derived from the original Wuhan strain.

This sample comprised peripheral blood, obtained in a trial of Ad26.COV2.S vaccine versus placebo. The clonotype comes from a person between 18 and 59 years old who received the Ad26.COV2.S COVID-19 vaccine or a placebo. The receptor chain draws on TRBV2 and TRBJ1-2, with the D gene too uncertain to name. The DNA sequence follows: TGTGCCAGCAGTGCGGAGGGCGGGTATGGCTACACCTTC. This sequence encodes CASSAEGGYGYTF.